These T cell receptor beta chains were read from a single sample in a study of blood T cell repertoires in COVID-19. Repertoires were generated with immunoSEQ multiplex PCR, while TCRdb's copy carries only in-frame clones and drops some. The sample has some 180,000 clones; around 80% are singletons. Material: peripheral blood. Every receptor here comes from a woman older than 75 with active or convalescent COVID-19. Both conserved end residues are part of each CDR3. Fields, in order: J gene, V gene, clone size, D gene, CDR3 DNA, CDR3 protein. D genes are given only for firm matches. Some rows have no size entry. The others give once, few or many, or a class for an expanded clone.

>TRBJ1-1|TRBV15|NA|NA
TGTGCCACCAGCAGAGATACCGGCAGGGGCACTGAAGCTTTCTTT
CATSRDTGRGTEAFF
>TRBJ1-2|TRBV4-3|NA|TRBD1
TGCGCCAGCAGCCAGGGGACAGGCGGGTATGGCTACACCTTC
CASSQGTGGYGYTF
>TRBJ1-1|TRBV7-9|NA|NA
TGTGCCAGCAGCTTAGGAGGTGACACTGAAGCTTTCTTT
CASSLGGDTEAFF
>TRBJ2-7|TRBV3-1/TRBV3-2|NA|NA
TGTGCCAGCAGCCAAGGTACAGGATACTACGAGCAGTACTTC
CASSQGTGYYEQYF
>TRBJ1-2|TRBV3-1/TRBV3-2|once|NA
TGTGCCAGCAGCCAAGGCCTTGTGGGAGCCTTC
CASSQGLVGAF
>TRBJ2-1|TRBV10-3|NA|NA
TGTGCCATCAGCGTTGCAGAGGGAGCATGGAATGAGCAGTTCTTC
CAISVAEGAWNEQFF
>TRBJ2-5|TRBV6-1|NA|TRBD2
TGTGCCAGCAGTGAAAGCGGGGTCGGTTTGGGGGAGACCCAGTACTTC
CASSESGVGLGETQYF
>TRBJ2-3|TRBV5-1|NA|TRBD2
TGCGCCAGCAGCCCTAATAGCGGGGGCACAGATACGCAGTATTTT
CASSPNSGGTDTQYF
>TRBJ1-1|TRBV20-1|NA|TRBD1
TGCAGTGCTAGTTACACAGGGGGCACTGAAGCTTTCTTT
CSASYTGGTEAFF
>TRBJ1-2|TRBV7-2|few|TRBD1
TGTGCCAGCAGCCCAGCCGGGACAGACTATGGCTACACCTTC
CASSPAGTDYGYTF
>TRBJ1-4|TRBV4-2|NA|NA
TGTGCCAGCAGCCAATCACCGAAGACGGAGATTAATGAAAAACTGTTTTTT
CASSQSPKTEINEKLFF
>TRBJ2-6|TRBV5-1|NA|TRBD1
TGCGCCAGCAGTTCACAGGGGGCAGGGGCCAACGTCCTGACTTTC
CASSSQGAGANVLTF
>TRBJ2-3|TRBV5-1|NA|TRBD1
TGCGCCAGCGAGGAACCAACGGGACAGGGAGGCACAGATACGCAGTATTTT
CASEEPTGQGGTDTQYF
>TRBJ1-1|TRBV7-8|once|NA
TGTGCCAGCAGCCGAGCGGAGGCGAACACTGAAGCTTTCTTT
CASSRAEANTEAFF
>TRBJ1-3|TRBV28|NA|NA
TGTGCCAGCAGTTTCGCAGGAAGCCCCATATATTTT
CASSFAGSPIYF